These T cell receptor beta chains were read from a single sample in a study of blood T cells in healthy people across ages. One entry per CDR3 protein results from TCRdb running MiXCR on the 5' RACE reads. The sample records around 1,000,000 distinct CDR3 sequences, roughly 24% being singletons. A further study also used this sample, focusing on T cells of mothers and their children.

Material for sequencing was blood. Receptors originate from a girl aged 2 to 10 in good health. CDR3s include the opening cysteine and the closing phenylalanine or tryptophan. D genes are given only for firm matches. Expanded clones get a size class; other rows say once, few or many, or leave the size out.

d_call,j_call,v_call,clone_size,cdr3_aa,cdr3_nt
.,TRBJ2-7,TRBV7-9,few,CASSQQQPSYEQYF,TGTGCCAGCAGTCAACAGCAACCCTCCTACGAGCAGTACTTC
.,TRBJ1-1,TRBV9,few,CASSAQTGNTEAFF,TGTGCCAGCAGCGCGCAGACAGGGAACACTGAAGCTTTCTTT
.,TRBJ2-5,TRBV29-1,few,CSVSGAPETQYF,TGCAGCGTTTCGGGGGCCCCCGAGACCCAGTACTTC
.,TRBJ2-7,TRBV28,.,CASSFSRRSSYEQCF,TGTGCCAGCAGTTTTTCGCGGAGGAGCTCCTACGAGCAGTGCTTC
TRBD2,TRBJ2-5,TRBV20-1,few,CSAFSGGAGETQCF,TGCAGTGCCTTTAGCGGGGGGGCCGGGGAGACCCAGTGCTTC
TRBD1,TRBJ2-2,TRBV5-1,.,CASSKGQTITGELFF,TGCGCCAGCAGCAAGGGACAGACTATCACCGGGGAGCTGTTTTTT
.,TRBJ1-1,TRBV7-9,few,CASSFYAVLDTEAFF,TGTGCCAGCAGCTTTTATGCGGTATTGGACACTGAAGCTTTCTTT
TRBD2,TRBJ2-1,TRBV9,few,CASKYSQRELGYNEQFF,TGTGCCAGCAAGTATAGCCAGCGGGAGTTAGGGTACAATGAGCAGTTCTTC
.,TRBJ1-2,TRBV12-3/TRBV12-4,.,CASSLPLRPYGYTF,TGTGCCAGCAGTCTCCCGTTGAGACCCTATGGCTACACCTTC
.,TRBJ2-7,TRBV5-1,.,CASSLLALRHEQYF,TGCGCCAGCAGCTTGCTAGCCCTACGCCACGAGCAGTACTTC
.,TRBJ2-2,TRBV10-1,.,CASSAAGNTGELFF,TGCGCCAGCAGTGCGGCGGGAAACACCGGGGAGCTGTTTTTT
.,TRBJ2-3,TRBV29-1,few,CSAATLQTSTDTQYF,TGCAGCGCAGCTACTTTACAAACTAGCACAGATACGCAGTATTTT
.,TRBJ2-1,TRBV29-1,few,CSVEVGLLAIEFF,TGCAGCGTTGAAGTGGGACTCCTGGCGATTGAGTTCTTC
.,TRBJ2-3,TRBV9,.,CASSVLGSSSTDTQYF,TGTGCCAGCAGCGTACTGGGGTCGTCTAGCACAGATACGCAGTATTTT
.,TRBJ2-3,TRBV6-4,many,CASSDVGGTSTDTQYF,TGTGCCAGCAGTGACGTCGGCGGGACTAGCACAGATACGCAGTATTTT
.,TRBJ1-5,TRBV7-2,few,CASSLARGAGQPQHF,TGTGCCAGCAGCTTAGCGCGGGGGGCCGGTCAGCCCCAGCATTTT
TRBD1,TRBJ2-7,TRBV27,.,CASSWGTGISEQYF,TGTGCCAGCAGTTGGGGGACAGGGATAAGCGAGCAGTACTTC
.,TRBJ2-1,TRBV4-2,few,CASSQGVFSYNEQFF,TGTGCCAGCAGCCAAGGAGTTTTTTCCTACAATGAGCAGTTCTTC
.,TRBJ2-5,TRBV5-6,.,CASSLVNSKETQYF,TGTGCCAGCAGCTTGGTTAATAGTAAAGAGACCCAGTACTTC
.,TRBJ2-1,TRBV2,few,CASSGGFEDNEQFF,TGTGCCAGCAGTGGGGGCTTCGAGGACAATGAGCAGTTCTTC
TRBD1,TRBJ2-7,TRBV5-1,few,CASRPWTGASYEQYF,TGCGCCAGCAGGCCCTGGACAGGGGCGTCCTACGAGCAGTACTTC
TRBD2,TRBJ2-7,TRBV5-1,few,CASGEGPGLGEQYF,TGCGCCAGCGGGGAGGGGCCGGGACTAGGCGAGCAGTACTTC
.,TRBJ2-7,TRBV7-2,.,CASSEQGTRYEQYF,TGTGCCAGCAGTGAACAGGGAACGAGGTACGAGCAGTACTTC
.,TRBJ2-4,TRBV11-2,few,CASSPALARAKNIQYF,TGTGCCAGCAGCCCTGCTCTGGCCAGGGCCAAAAACATTCAGTACTTC
TRBD2,TRBJ2-7,TRBV6-2/TRBV6-3,.,CASGTSRHEQYF,TGTGCCAGTGGGACTAGCCGGCACGAGCAGTACTTC
TRBD1,TRBJ2-2,TRBV12-3/TRBV12-4,.,CASSPKYADRAVVTGELFF,TGTGCCAGCAGCCCTAAATATGCGGACAGGGCGGTGGTCACCGGGGAGCTGTTTTTT
TRBD1,TRBJ2-1,TRBV6-2/TRBV6-3,.,CASRLTGGSYNEQFF,TGTGCCAGCAGGCTAACAGGGGGCTCCTACAATGAGCAGTTCTTC
.,TRBJ2-7,TRBV20-1,few,CSARARASYEQYF,TGCAGTGCTAGAGCCCGGGCCTCCTACGAGCAGTACTTC
.,TRBJ2-7,TRBV18,few,CASSDPGQVYEQYF,TGTGCCAGCTCAGACCCGGGACAAGTCTACGAGCAGTACTTC
.,TRBJ1-3,TRBV20-1,few,CSARPRSFSGNTIYF,TGCAGTGCTAGGCCCCGGTCATTCTCTGGAAACACCATATATTTT
.,TRBJ1-5,TRBV28,.,CASSSPQRTKPNSNQPQHF,TGTGCCAGCAGCTCGCCACAGCGGACGAAGCCCAATAGCAATCAGCCCCAGCATTTT
.,TRBJ2-7,TRBV9,.,CATLEEDRRGAYEQYF,TGTGCCACCCTAGAGGAGGACCGGAGAGGGGCCTACGAGCAGTACTTC
.,TRBJ1-1,TRBV10-3,few,CAIRGTGWTEAFF,TGTGCCATCAGGGGAACAGGGTGGACTGAAGCTTTCTTT